The table lists the clone carrying this T cell receptor beta chain with many counts. The target antigen is unknown. The data belong to a study of T cells in Graves' hyperthyroidism and ophthalmopathy. Study information: Blood was drawn when the patient was first diagnosed and still untreated.

Points from the study as a whole: Separation of ophthalmopathy from stable hyperthyroidism was achieved by a 13 V-J model.

The CDR3 is 14 residues long. From germline, CDR1 is DFQATT and CDR2 SNEGSKA (reference sequence). V trimming: 0 bases; J trimming: 1 base; junction bases outside the gene matches: 2. Source material for PBMCs was more than 7.5 ml fresh peripheral blood. Amplification of TCR beta CDR3 regions used RNA as the template. Using the HTBI primer set, a first-round RT-PCR was run on the TCR CDR3. A single record per CDR3 protein comes from TCRdb applying MiXCR to the multiplex PCR reads. The table lists around 300,000 distinct CDR3 sequences, 22% of them singletons. The specimen sequenced was blood. V usage is TRBV20-1 and J usage is TRBJ1-1; 7 bases fit TRBD1. This TCR derives from a man aged 25 to 45 with Graves' ophthalmopathy. The CDR3 loop reads CSARDWTGNTEAFF. The CDR3, as DNA: TGCAGTGCTAGAGATTGGACAGGGAACACTGAAGCTTTCTTT.